This T cell receptor beta chain was profiled in a study of cytomegalovirus exposure and HLA in healthy donors. Study conclusions and caveats: Other equally common chains were less clonally expanded than HLA-associated TCR beta chains, a later analysis showed. A missense variant in DCLRE1C was later tied to TCR beta V- and J-gene trimming.

The sample holds a few counts of this clone. Its antigen is still unknown. PCR was performed using 60 Vbeta and 13 Jbeta primers. Some clones are missing from TCRdb's copy, which holds only in-frame ones; the method was immunoSEQ multiplex PCR. Counted here are about 220,000 clones, roughly 70% occurring once; the ten biggest clones make up roughly 1.9%. Sequencing used PBMCs. This sequence originates from a woman in her twenties or thirties in good health and CMV-seronegative.

CDR3 sequence: CASSQFGGNTGELFF. DNA of the CDR3: TGTGCCAGCAGCCAATTCGGGGGGAACACCGGGGAGCTGTTTTTT. The chain carries TRBV5-4 and TRBJ2-2; a possible D gene is TRBD2 (6 bases). This CDR3 region has 15 residues. V was pared by 4 bases and J by 1 base, with 11 bases between. CDR1 and CDR2 from the germline V gene are SGHNT and YYREEE (reference sequence).